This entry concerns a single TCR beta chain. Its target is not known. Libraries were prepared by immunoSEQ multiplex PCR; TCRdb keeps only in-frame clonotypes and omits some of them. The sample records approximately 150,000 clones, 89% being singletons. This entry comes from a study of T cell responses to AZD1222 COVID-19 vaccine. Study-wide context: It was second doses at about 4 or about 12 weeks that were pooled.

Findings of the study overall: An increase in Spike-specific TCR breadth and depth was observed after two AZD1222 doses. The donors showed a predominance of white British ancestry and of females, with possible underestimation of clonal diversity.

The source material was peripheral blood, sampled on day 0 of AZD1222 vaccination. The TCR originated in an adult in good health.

CDR3 DNA: TGTGCCAGTAGTATGGGGTTCGGGGCCAACGTCCTGACTTTC. This codes for CASSMGFGANVLTF. The rearrangement links TRBV19 to TRBJ2-6; D remains unclear. The germline V gene encodes CDR1 LNHDA and CDR2 SQIVND (reference sequence). The CDR3 is made up of 14 amino acids. V was trimmed by 3 bases and J by 4 bases, leaving 7 bases between them.